One T cell receptor (beta chain) is described in this entry. Its antigen is unidentified. This sample is drawn from a study of cytomegalovirus exposure and HLA in healthy donors. General study findings and limits: In vitro work confirmed that three CMV-associated chains recognize CMV antigens. Evidence from a later analysis indicated that most CMV-associated TCR beta chains looked HLA-restricted. Later analysis associated a missense DCLRE1C variant with TCR beta V- and J-gene trimming.

CDR3 length: 14 residues. V shed 0 bases and J shed 3 bases, with 10 bases lying between them. Germline CDR1 SGHKS, CDR2 YYEKEE (reference sequence). In the PCR, 60 Vbeta and 13 Jbeta primers were used. TCRdb keeps only in-frame clones here, not all; method: immunoSEQ multiplex PCR. The sample consists of 95,000 to 150,000 clones, less than 85% of them appearing once. Those who donated were healthy bone marrow donors. The sample taken for sequencing was PBMCs. The chain is built from TRBV5-5 and TRBJ2-7; no definite D call. This clonotype was sampled from a young man in good health and CMV-seropositive. In nucleotides, the CDR3 is TGTGCCAGCAGCTTGGCGCCAGGTCACTACGAGCAGTACTTC. Translation: CASSLAPGHYEQYF.